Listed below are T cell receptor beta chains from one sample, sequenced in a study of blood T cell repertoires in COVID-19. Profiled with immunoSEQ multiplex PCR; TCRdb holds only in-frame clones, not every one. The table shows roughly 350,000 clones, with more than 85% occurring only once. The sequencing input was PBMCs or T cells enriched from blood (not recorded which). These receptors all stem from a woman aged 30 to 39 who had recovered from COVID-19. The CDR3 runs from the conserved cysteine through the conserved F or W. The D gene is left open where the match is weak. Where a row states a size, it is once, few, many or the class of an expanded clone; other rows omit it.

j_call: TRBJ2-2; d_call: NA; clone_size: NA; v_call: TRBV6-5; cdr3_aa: CASSPGDSRAGELFF; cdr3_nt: TGTGCCAGCAGTCCCGGTGATAGCAGGGCCGGGGAGCTGTTTTTT
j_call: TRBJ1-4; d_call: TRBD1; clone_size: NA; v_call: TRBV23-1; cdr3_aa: CASTDPQLDRDFIRDEKLFF; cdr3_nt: TGCGCCAGCACCGACCCTCAACTAGACAGGGATTTTATTAGGGATGAAAAACTGTTTTTT
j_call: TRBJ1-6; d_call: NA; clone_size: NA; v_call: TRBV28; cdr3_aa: CASTHSLYSYNSPLHF; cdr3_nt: TGTGCCAGCACCCACTCACTCTACTCCTATAATTCACCCCTCCACTTT
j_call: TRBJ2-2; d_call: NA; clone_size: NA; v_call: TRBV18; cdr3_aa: CASSPRPRDDTGELFF; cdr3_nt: TGTGCCAGCTCACCCCGCCCGCGGGACGACACCGGGGAGCTGTTTTTT
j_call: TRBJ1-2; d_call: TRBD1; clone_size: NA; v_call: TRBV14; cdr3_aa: CASSHRDRAGYLDGYTF; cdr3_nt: TGTGCCAGCAGCCACCGGGACAGGGCTGGATATTTGGATGGCTACACCTTC
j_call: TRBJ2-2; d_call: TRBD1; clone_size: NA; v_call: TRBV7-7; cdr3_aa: CASSSRTGGGELFF; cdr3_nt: TGTGCTAGCAGCTCCCGGACAGGGGGCGGGGAGCTGTTTTTT
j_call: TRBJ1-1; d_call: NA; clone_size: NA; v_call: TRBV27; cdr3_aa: CASSQIRGLRTEAFF; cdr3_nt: TGTGCCAGCAGCCAGATTAGGGGGTTACGAACTGAAGCTTTCTTT
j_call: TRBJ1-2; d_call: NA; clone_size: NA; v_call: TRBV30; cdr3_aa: CAQTDSGLRSGGHGYTF; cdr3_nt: TGTGCCCAGACTGACTCCGGCCTAAGGAGCGGGGGCCATGGCTACACCTTC
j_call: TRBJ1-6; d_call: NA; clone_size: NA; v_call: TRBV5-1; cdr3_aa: CASSLGTAGVPPLHF; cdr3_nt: TGCGCCAGCAGCTTGGGCACGGCAGGGGTCCCTCCCCTCCACTTT
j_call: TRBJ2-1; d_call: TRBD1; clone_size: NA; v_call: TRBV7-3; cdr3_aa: CASSLGTGVGNEQFF; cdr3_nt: TGTGCCAGCAGCCTCGGGACAGGGGTTGGAAATGAGCAGTTCTTC
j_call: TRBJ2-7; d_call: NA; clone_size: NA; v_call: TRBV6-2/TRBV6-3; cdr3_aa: CASSIQGSPTYEQYF; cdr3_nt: TGTGCCAGCAGTATACAGGGCTCCCCCACCTACGAGCAGTACTTC
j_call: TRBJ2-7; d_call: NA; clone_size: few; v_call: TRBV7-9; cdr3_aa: CASSSFRVSYEQYF; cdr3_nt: TGTGCCAGCAGCTCCTTCAGGGTCTCCTACGAGCAGTACTTC
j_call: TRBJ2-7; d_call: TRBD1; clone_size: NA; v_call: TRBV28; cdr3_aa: CASGAGQGSYEQYF; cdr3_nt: TGTGCCAGCGGGGCCGGACAGGGTTCCTACGAGCAGTACTTC
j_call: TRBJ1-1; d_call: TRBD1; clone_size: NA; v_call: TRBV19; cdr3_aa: CASSAGQGPTEAFF; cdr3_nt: TGTGCCAGTAGTGCGGGACAGGGGCCCACTGAAGCTTTCTTT
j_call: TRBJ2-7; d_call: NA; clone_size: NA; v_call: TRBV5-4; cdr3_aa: CASSLDGGDAYEQYF; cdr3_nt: TGTGCCAGCAGCTTGGACGGGGGAGATGCGTACGAGCAGTACTTC
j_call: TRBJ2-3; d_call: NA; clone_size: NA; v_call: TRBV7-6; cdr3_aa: CASSAQGGPYDTQYF; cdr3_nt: TGTGCCAGCAGCGCCCAAGGGGGTCCATACGATACGCAGTATTTT
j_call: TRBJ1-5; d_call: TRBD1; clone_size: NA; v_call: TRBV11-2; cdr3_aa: CASSRQGGQPQHF; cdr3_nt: TGTGCCAGCAGCCGACAGGGCGGGCAGCCCCAGCATTTT
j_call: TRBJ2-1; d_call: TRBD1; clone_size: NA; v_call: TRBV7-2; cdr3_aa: CASSSKSDRYNEQFF; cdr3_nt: TGTGCCAGCAGCTCCAAATCGGACAGGTACAATGAGCAGTTCTTC
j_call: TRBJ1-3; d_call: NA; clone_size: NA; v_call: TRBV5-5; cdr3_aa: CASSLGGNGDTIYF; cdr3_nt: TGTGCCAGCAGCTTGGGGGGCAATGGGGACACCATATATTTT
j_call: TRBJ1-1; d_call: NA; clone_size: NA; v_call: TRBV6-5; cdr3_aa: CASSSPNTGMAEAFF; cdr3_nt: TGTGCCAGCAGTTCCCCGAACACGGGGATGGCTGAAGCTTTCTTT
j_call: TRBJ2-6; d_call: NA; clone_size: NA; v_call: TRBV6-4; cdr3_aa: CASSPGAWSGANVLTF; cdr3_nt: TGTGCCAGCAGTCCAGGGGCATGGTCTGGGGCCAACGTCCTGACTTTC
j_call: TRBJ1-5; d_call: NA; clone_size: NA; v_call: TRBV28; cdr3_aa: CASSFGSGFNQPQHF; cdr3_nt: TGTGCCAGCAGTTTCGGGTCGGGATTCAATCAGCCCCAGCATTTT